These T cell receptor beta chains were read from a single sample in a study of blood T cells in healthy people across ages. TCRdb redid the calling of the 5' RACE reads with MiXCR, one entry per CDR3 protein. The sample has more than 700,000 distinct CDR3 sequences; about 53% are singletons. The sequencing input was blood. The source of these receptors is an elderly man in good health. The CDR3 runs from the conserved cysteine through the conserved F or W. Not every row has a clone size; where given, it reads once, few, many or a size class.

V gene: TRBV20-1
clone size: .
CDR3 length: 12
J gene: TRBJ1-1
CDR3 protein: CSAPERQTEAFF

V gene: TRBV15
clone size: .
CDR3 length: 14
J gene: TRBJ2-7
CDR3 protein: CATSRDRKAYEQYF

V gene: TRBV10-3
clone size: .
CDR3 length: 15
J gene: TRBJ2-3
CDR3 protein: CAISPTSGSTDTQYF

V gene: TRBV9
clone size: .
CDR3 length: 15
J gene: TRBJ2-1
CDR3 protein: CASSPSGNSYNEQFF

V gene: TRBV12-3/TRBV12-4
clone size: .
CDR3 length: 14
J gene: .
CDR3 protein: CASTVDRGRNEQYF

V gene: TRBV10-3
clone size: .
CDR3 length: 15
J gene: TRBJ1-1
CDR3 protein: CATRKVAGRDTEAFF

V gene: TRBV7-9
clone size: .
CDR3 length: 18
J gene: TRBJ2-5
CDR3 protein: CASSLRRLAGGYGETQYF

V gene: TRBV7-6
clone size: few
CDR3 length: 16
J gene: TRBJ1-5
CDR3 protein: CASSLRGAGGNQPQHF

V gene: TRBV24-1
clone size: few
CDR3 length: 14
J gene: TRBJ2-5
CDR3 protein: CATAGTDQAETQYF

V gene: TRBV5-5
clone size: few
CDR3 length: 15
J gene: TRBJ2-7
CDR3 protein: CASSLWAGLAYEQYF

V gene: TRBV11-1
clone size: few
CDR3 length: 14
J gene: TRBJ1-2
CDR3 protein: CASSEDRGEYGYTF

V gene: TRBV7-2
clone size: .
CDR3 length: 14
J gene: TRBJ2-1
CDR3 protein: CASGRRLGNNEQFF

V gene: TRBV7-2
clone size: few
CDR3 length: 16
J gene: TRBJ2-2
CDR3 protein: CASSLGVSGSAGELFF

V gene: TRBV27
clone size: once
CDR3 length: 12
J gene: TRBJ2-7
CDR3 protein: CASQQFPYEQYF

V gene: TRBV28
clone size: few
CDR3 length: 14
J gene: TRBJ1-4
CDR3 protein: CASSGDRVIEKLFF

V gene: TRBV21-1
clone size: .
CDR3 length: 17
J gene: TRBJ2-3
CDR3 protein: CASSQREDEAKHRYAYF

V gene: TRBV6-5
clone size: .
CDR3 length: 18
J gene: TRBJ2-3
CDR3 protein: CASSYGPGGPYCTDTQYF

V gene: TRBV27
clone size: .
CDR3 length: 11
J gene: TRBJ1-2
CDR3 protein: CASRTDTGYTF

V gene: TRBV7-2
clone size: .
CDR3 length: 15
J gene: TRBJ2-5
CDR3 protein: CASSLAVAGGKEQYF

V gene: TRBV4-2
clone size: .
CDR3 length: 19
J gene: TRBJ2-1
CDR3 protein: CASSQDPGGTFTLYNEQFF

V gene: TRBV19
clone size: .
CDR3 length: 17
J gene: TRBJ2-1
CDR3 protein: CASSFGLAGSSYNEQFF

V gene: TRBV6-5
clone size: few
CDR3 length: 21
J gene: TRBJ2-7
CDR3 protein: CASSYSIPGTGGPRENYEQYF

V gene: TRBV6-6
clone size: .
CDR3 length: 15
J gene: TRBJ1-2
CDR3 protein: CASSGPGTGGYGYTF

V gene: TRBV24-1
clone size: .
CDR3 length: 13
J gene: TRBJ2-1
CDR3 protein: CATSDPGLAGEFF

V gene: TRBV6-1
clone size: .
CDR3 length: 13
J gene: TRBJ2-1
CDR3 protein: CASSPGLLNEQFF

V gene: TRBV28
clone size: few
CDR3 length: 14
J gene: TRBJ2-1
CDR3 protein: CASILAGPYNEQFF

V gene: TRBV5-1
clone size: .
CDR3 length: 14
J gene: TRBJ1-1
CDR3 protein: CASSTDRMGTEAFF

V gene: TRBV5-1
clone size: .
CDR3 length: 11
J gene: TRBJ2-1
CDR3 protein: CASSSQYEQFF

V gene: TRBV29-1
clone size: few
CDR3 length: 12
J gene: TRBJ2-3
CDR3 protein: CSVQGGTDTQYF

V gene: TRBV12-3/TRBV12-4
clone size: few
CDR3 length: 14
J gene: TRBJ2-7
CDR3 protein: CASSFRPLSYEQYF

V gene: TRBV9
clone size: .
CDR3 length: 15
J gene: TRBJ2-1
CDR3 protein: CASSVGGGAVNEQFF

V gene: TRBV6-2/TRBV6-3
clone size: .
CDR3 length: 15
J gene: TRBJ2-1
CDR3 protein: CASSFTPTLYNEQFF

V gene: TRBV29-1
clone size: .
CDR3 length: 13
J gene: TRBJ2-3
CDR3 protein: CSVEDLWADTQYF

V gene: TRBV20-1
clone size: .
CDR3 length: 13
J gene: TRBJ2-5
CDR3 protein: CSARYSGTETQYF

V gene: TRBV10-3
clone size: .
CDR3 length: 16
J gene: .
CDR3 protein: CAISETRGTPLREQYF

V gene: TRBV28
clone size: .
CDR3 length: 11
J gene: .
CDR3 protein: CASKARFEQYF

V gene: TRBV10-3
clone size: few
CDR3 length: 15
J gene: TRBJ1-4
CDR3 protein: CAISEDAQGFEKLFF

V gene: TRBV5-1
clone size: .
CDR3 length: 14
J gene: TRBJ1-5
CDR3 protein: CASSSDRGGQPQHF

V gene: TRBV12-3/TRBV12-4
clone size: .
CDR3 length: 18
J gene: TRBJ2-3
CDR3 protein: CASSPTLGTGGSTDTQYF

V gene: TRBV19
clone size: .
CDR3 length: 13
J gene: .
CDR3 protein: CASSIRTSYEQYF

V gene: TRBV3-1
clone size: few
CDR3 length: 13
J gene: .
CDR3 protein: CASKVAGAYEQYF

V gene: TRBV10-3
clone size: few
CDR3 length: 16
J gene: TRBJ2-2
CDR3 protein: CAISEAGTSVTGELFF

V gene: TRBV7-2
clone size: .
CDR3 length: 15
J gene: TRBJ1-1
CDR3 protein: CASSLDPRGRTEAFF

V gene: TRBV29-1
clone size: .
CDR3 length: 12
J gene: TRBJ1-1
CDR3 protein: CSVGMQNTEAFF

V gene: TRBV5-1
clone size: .
CDR3 length: 15
J gene: TRBJ2-5
CDR3 protein: CASSSSGRAEETQYF

V gene: TRBV20-1
clone size: .
CDR3 length: 15
J gene: TRBJ1-1
CDR3 protein: CSASLGRQLNTEAFF

V gene: TRBV6-1
clone size: .
CDR3 length: 18
J gene: TRBJ2-1
CDR3 protein: CASNQVGGNGKSYNEQFF

V gene: TRBV7-2
clone size: few
CDR3 length: 15
J gene: TRBJ1-5
CDR3 protein: CASSSWTGSGQPQHF

V gene: TRBV4-2
clone size: .
CDR3 length: 14
J gene: TRBJ2-5
CDR3 protein: CASSQEGQTETQYF

V gene: TRBV6-2/TRBV6-3
clone size: few
CDR3 length: 15
J gene: TRBJ2-1
CDR3 protein: CASSPPQWTDNEQFF

V gene: TRBV12-3/TRBV12-4
clone size: many
CDR3 length: 15
J gene: TRBJ2-1
CDR3 protein: CASTRREFSYNEQFF

V gene: TRBV29-1
clone size: .
CDR3 length: 13
J gene: TRBJ1-1
CDR3 protein: CSTQDGANAEAFF

V gene: TRBV7-9
clone size: .
CDR3 length: 13
J gene: TRBJ1-2
CDR3 protein: CASSLDANYGYTF

V gene: TRBV20-1
clone size: .
CDR3 length: 13
J gene: TRBJ2-7
CDR3 protein: CSAKGQATYEQYF

V gene: TRBV18
clone size: .
CDR3 length: 13
J gene: TRBJ2-2
CDR3 protein: CASSLQRTGELFF